This passage covers 9 T cell receptor beta chains from one sample sequenced in a study of T cells after somatic rescue of genetic block. The repertoire was sequenced with immunoSEQ multiplex PCR; TCRdb's copy has only in-frame clones and lacks some. The sample gives 55,000 to 75,000 clones, 92% of which show up once; roughly 2.8% is in the top ten. Sequencing used peripheral blood mononuclear cells (PBMCs). These receptors came from a man aged 35 to 55.

This chain uses TRBV7-6 with TRBJ2-5, with D perhaps TRBD2 (5 bases). Germline values: CDR1 SGHVS, CDR2 FNYEAQ. V lost 2 bases and J 1 base, leaving 8 bases between the germline ends. The CDR3 length is 14 residues. DNA of the CDR3: TGTGCCAGCAGCTTAATAGCGAGCCAAGAGACCCAGTACTTC. Its protein product is CASSLIASQETQYF.

The CDR3 coding sequence is TGTGCCAGCAGTGATGACACAGATACGCAGTATTTT. This encodes CASSDDTDTQYF. The chain uses TRBV2 and TRBJ2-3, with D uncertain. The CDR3 contains 12 residues. Trimming removed 3 bases at V and 2 bases at J, with 3 bases between. Germline V CDR1 and CDR2: SNHLY, FYNNEI. The complete variable domain, with remaining parts taken from reference TRBV2 and TRBJ2-3, reads EPEVTQTPSHQVTQMGQEVILRCVPISNHLYFYWYRQILGQKVEFLVSFYNNEISEKSEIFDDQFSVERPDGSNFTLKIRSTKLEDSAMYFCASSDDTDTQYFGPGTRLTVL.

This chain connects TRBV16 to TRBJ1-5; TRBD1 might be the D (6 bases). The V gene's germline CDR1 is KGHSY and CDR2 FQNENV. The CDR3 covers 14 residues. Trimming took off 2 bases at V and 6 bases at J, with 11 bases between the two ends. In nucleotides, the CDR3 is TGTGCCAGCAGCCAAGATGGGGGCGGTCAGCCCCAGCATTTT. This gives the protein CASSQDGGGQPQHF.

The chain employs TRBV11-2 and TRBJ2-7, with D perhaps matching TRBD2 (6 bases). The V end was cut by 7 bases, the J end by 3 bases, with 13 bases between. This CDR3 contains 13 residues. Germline values: CDR1 SGHAT, CDR2 FQNNGV. The CDR3 DNA follows: TGTGCCAGCACCGACTTGGGACTCTACGAGCAGTACTTC. Its protein product is CASTDLGLYEQYF. Full variable domain (remainder filled in from reference TRBV11-2 and TRBJ2-7): EAGVAQSPRYKIIEKRQSVAFWCNPISGHATLYWYQQILGQGPKLLIQFQNNGVVDDSQLPKDRFSAERLKGVDSTLKIQPAKLEDSAVYLCASTDLGLYEQYFGPGTRLTVT.

This chain joins TRBV4-1 and TRBJ2-1; D perhaps matches TRBD2 (6 bases). V was clipped by 0 bases and J by 0 bases, with 15 bases between them. The CDR3 length is 18 residues. The germline gives CDR1 MGHRA, CDR2 YSYEKL. The CDR3: CASSQDLGAGSSYNEQFF. CDR3 DNA: TGCGCCAGCAGCCAAGATCTTGGGGCGGGAAGCTCCTACAATGAGCAGTTCTTC.

The V gene is TRBV7-9, the J gene TRBJ2-3; TRBD2 aligns across 7 bases. CDR1 and CDR2 from the germline V gene are SEHNR and FQNEAQ (reference sequence). The CDR3 runs to 17 residues. V dropped 3 bases and J dropped 1; count of bases not matched to a gene: 10. The CDR3 is CASSFPPSSGGTDTQYF. The CDR3 nucleotides read TGTGCCAGCAGCTTCCCTCCTTCTAGCGGCGGCACAGATACGCAGTATTTT.

V gene TRBV5-1 combines with J gene TRBJ2-7, with unresolved D. CDR1 SGHRS and CDR2 YFSETQ come from the germline V gene. The length of the CDR3 is 13 residues. V lost 0 bases, J lost 1 base, and 5 bases lay in between. The CDR3 loop reads CASSLAESYEQYF. CDR3 DNA sequence: TGCGCCAGCAGCTTGGCGGAATCCTACGAGCAGTACTTC.

V usage is TRBV2 and J usage is TRBJ2-7, with 9 bases identical to TRBD1. The CDR3 loop spans 15 amino acids. V trimming: 4 bases; J trimming: 3 bases; junction bases outside the gene matches: 7. Germline CDR1 and CDR2: SNHLY and FYNNEI. Written as DNA, the CDR3 is TGTGCCAGCAGTGGCCGGGACAGGGTAGTCTACGAGCAGTACTTC. The encoded protein is CASSGRDRVVYEQYF.

The rearrangement links TRBV28 to TRBJ2-7; D may correspond to TRBD1 or TRBD2 (5 bases each). The V end lost 6 bases, the J end lost 2 bases, and 17 bases lay between the germline ends. The CDR3 consists of 15 residues. From germline, CDR1 is MDHEN and CDR2 SYDVKM. CDR3 sequence reads: CASRPFRDGTYEQYF. The CDR3 coding sequence is TGTGCCAGCAGACCTTTCCGGGACGGTACCTACGAGCAGTACTTC.